This T cell receptor (beta chain) emerged from a study of radiotherapy plus CTLA-4 blockade in lung cancer. Study background: Disease control was present in around a third of patients, and objective responses in approximately 18%. General study findings and limits: Radiotherapy plus ipilimumab was followed by expansion in blood of tumor-derived TCR clones.

Chemo-refractory metastatic non-small-cell lung cancer patients received focal radiation with ipilimumab CTLA-4 blockade. About this clone: Its antigen is as yet unknown.

The protocol was immunoSEQ multiplex PCR, while the TCRdb copy is restricted to in-frame clones and leaves out a portion. Here the sample spans tens of thousands of clones, 70% to 80% being singletons. This clonotype was obtained from a human donor with non-small cell lung cancer who had a complete response to radiotherapy plus ipilimumab. The sequences come from peripheral blood, collected from a patient treated with radiotherapy plus ipilimumab.

The CDR3 DNA reads TGTGCCAGCAGCTGGCTAGCGGGAGGGCCCCAATGGGCGTTCTTC. Protein sequence: CASSWLAGGPQWAFF. The chain joins TRBV5-8 to TRBJ2-1; TRBD2 aligns across 12 bases. This CDR3 is built from 15 residues. Germline CDR1 reads SGHTS; CDR2 reads YDEGEE. J lost 15 bases, V lost 3 bases, and 13 bases had no gene match.